The 25 T cell receptor beta chains below all came from one sample that was sequenced in a study of blood T cells in healthy people across ages. Through a sample-barcoded 5' primer and a J-beta primer mix, a second PCR was run for about 6 to 11 cycles. In TCRdb, the 5' RACE reads were re-called with MiXCR into one record per CDR3 protein. Among over 600,000 distinct CDR3 sequences listed, 21% were seen once. Sequenced material: blood. All receptors come from a man between 65 and 85 years old in good health.

A few counts support this clonotype. This rearrangement joins TRBV7-2 to TRBJ1-5; D unclear. V lost 3 bases and J lost 9, with 15 bases in between. From germline, CDR1 is SGHTA and CDR2 FQGNSA. The CDR3 runs to 14 residues. The CDR3 DNA follows: TGTGCCAGCAGCTTTCCTGGTGGCGCGCCGCCCCAGCATTTT. As protein: CASSFPGGAPPQHF.

In this sample, this clonotype turned up many times. The genes are TRBV12-3 or TRBV12-4 and TRBJ2-4, with D perhaps matching TRBD1 (5 bases). Deletions cut 1 base from V and 1 base from J, with 8 bases between. The CDR3 runs to 15 residues. CDR3 nucleotide sequence: TGTGCCAGCAGTTTAGATTCAGGGGCCAAAAACATTCAGTACTTC. Translating gives CASSLDSGAKNIQYF.

The rearrangement uses TRBV29-1 and TRBJ2-3, with TRBD2 matching over 9 bases. CDR3 length equals 16 residues. CDR1 SQVTM and CDR2 ANQGSEA come from the germline V gene. After removal of 1 base from V and 4 bases from J, the junction contained 9 bases not matched to a gene. CDR3 coding DNA: TGCAGCGTTGAAGGTTTTGCGGGAGGGCCCGCAGATACGCAGTATTTT. Encoded protein: CSVEGFAGGPADTQYF.

The chain carries TRBV24-1 and TRBJ2-1, with D possibly TRBD1 on 6 matching bases. There are 14 residues in the CDR3. CDR1 KGHDR and CDR2 SFDVKD come from the germline V gene. Trimming pared 10 bases from V and 8 bases from J, leaving 20 bases between. This CDR3 reads CATTQGSGVDEQFF. Here the CDR3 DNA reads TGTGCCACTACACAAGGTTCAGGGGTCGATGAGCAGTTCTTC.

This sequence joins TRBV5-1 and TRBJ2-3, with 13 bases fitting TRBD2. This CDR3 is 17 amino acids long. Losses at the gene ends were 2 bases for V and 5 bases for J; bases not matched to a gene: 8. CDR1 and CDR2 from the germline V gene are SGHRS and YFSETQ. The CDR3 bases are TGCGCCAGCAGCTTCGAACTAGCGGGAGGGCCGGGAGATACGCAGTATTTT. Amino acids: CASSFELAGGPGDTQYF. Based on the CDR3 plus reference TRBV5-1 and TRBJ2-3, the full variable domain is KAGVTQTPRYLIKTRGQQVTLSCSPISGHRSVSWYQQTPGQGLQFLFEYFSETQRNKGNFPGRFSGRQFSNSRSEMNVSTLELGDSALYLCASSFELAGGPGDTQYFGPGTRLTVL.

This clonotype was observed a single time. This chain uses TRBV27 with TRBJ2-3; 8 nucleotides match TRBD2. Germline CDR1 MNHEY, CDR2 SMNVEV (reference sequence). Unmatched junction bases numbered 12, after V lost 2 bases and J lost 5 bases. The CDR3 has 17 amino acids. CDR3 in amino acids: CASSLTRSGGPEDTQYF. The CDR3 DNA reads as TGTGCCAGCAGTTTAACCCGCTCGGGAGGGCCGGAAGATACGCAGTATTTT.

The sample holds a few counts of this clonotype. This chain joins TRBV6-1 and TRBJ2-3; 7 bases align to TRBD2. The CDR3 loop spans 18 amino acids. Germline V lookup: CDR1 MNHNS, CDR2 SASEGT. The junction had 19 bases not matched to a gene; V was cut back by 3 bases and J by 7 bases. The CDR3 loop reads CASSDGGHGGTTLHTQYF. CDR3 nucleotides: TGTGCCAGCAGTGATGGAGGCCATGGGGGGACTACACTCCATACGCAGTATTTT.

This clonotype showed up just a few times. This chain connects TRBV3-1 to TRBJ2-5; possible D gene TRBD2, 5 bases. V dropped 2 bases and J dropped 5 bases, with 15 bases sitting between them. Germline CDR1 and CDR2: LGHDT and YNNKEL (reference sequence). This CDR3 has 15 residues. For the CDR3, the DNA is TGTGCCAGCAGCCAATGGGAGCGACTGGGGGAGACCCAGTACTTC. The encoded protein is CASSQWERLGETQYF.

Written as DNA, the CDR3 is TGTGCCATCAGCGGACAGGATAGCAATCAGCCCCAGCATTTT. It is translated as CAISGQDSNQPQHF. The chain couples TRBV10-3 to TRBJ1-5; 7 bases line up with TRBD1. The germline CDR1 and CDR2 sequences are ENHRY and SYGVKD. The V gene end was trimmed by 6 bases and the J gene end by 0 bases; junction bases not matched to a gene: 2. The CDR3 contains 14 residues.

This clonotype was found many times. CDR3 loop: CASSWGGQSYEQYF. CDR3 nucleotide sequence: TGTGCCTCCAGTTGGGGCGGACAGTCCTACGAGCAGTACTTC. The chain uses TRBV10-3 and TRBJ2-7, with a tentative D call TRBD1 (6 bases). Trimming pared 11 bases from V and 1 base from J, leaving 18 bases between. The CDR3 runs 14 residues. In germline, CDR1 is ENHRY, CDR2 SYGVKD.

CDR3 DNA sequence: TGTGCCAGCATTGAGGAATCGGGCGGCTACACCTTC. This sequence encodes CASIEESGGYTF. V and J are TRBV2 and TRBJ1-2; unclear D gene. CDR1 SNHLY and CDR2 FYNNEI come from the germline V gene. V lost 7 bases to trimming and J lost 8 bases, with 14 bases between them. CDR3 length: 12 amino acids.

This clonotype was seen only a few times. The chain links TRBV28 to TRBJ2-5; 9 bases agree with TRBD1. TRBJ2-7 matches the DNA end more closely, so the J call is doubtful. The CDR3 spans 15 residues. CDR1 and CDR2 (germline): MDHEN, SYDVKM. The CDR3 region has the DNA TGTGCCAGCAGTTCGGGACAGGGAGGCTCCTACGAGCAGTACTTC. Its translation: CASSSGQGGSYEQYF.

The rearrangement joins TRBV5-1 to TRBJ2-3, with D perhaps TRBD2 (6 bases). V was shortened by 4 bases and J by 4 bases, with 19 bases between the two germline ends. The CDR3 is made up of 16 amino acids. Germline CDR1 reads SGHRS; CDR2 reads YFSETQ. CDR3 sequence (DNA): TGCGCCAGCAGCCCACGAACCCTGTCTAGCGCAGATACGCAGTATTTT. As protein: CASSPRTLSSADTQYF.

This clonotype was picked up a small number of times. The chain employs TRBV20-1 and TRBJ2-3; D is possibly TRBD2 (5 bases). V lost 6 bases to trimming and J lost 1 base, with 14 bases between them. CDR3 length: 14 residues. In germline, CDR1 is DFQATT, CDR2 SNEGSKA (reference sequence). For the CDR3, the DNA is TGCAGTGCCGCGAAGGGAGTTCGCACAGATACGCAGTATTTT. Translation gives CSAAKGVRTDTQYF.

About this clonotype: A much larger clone lies one base from this, so it may be a read error. This CDR3 is missing its conserved last phenylalanine or tryptophan, likely due to a read error. V gene TRBV20-1 combines with J gene TRBJ1-4; D gene ambiguous. This CDR3 has 14 amino acids. CDR1 is DFQATT, CDR2 SNEGSKA, per germline (reference sequence). Trimming removed 3 bases from V and 3 bases from J, with 11 bases in between. The CDR3 reads CSASWGMANEKLFS. The DNA of the CDR3 is TGCAGTGCTAGCTGGGGAATGGCTAATGAAAAACTGTTTTCT.

This clonotype was seen repeatedly, ten times or more. This chain joins TRBV24-1 and TRBJ2-7; maybe TRBD2 (5 bases). Germline V gene data show CDR1 as KGHDR and CDR2 as SFDVKD. CDR3 length equals 13 residues. Trimming removed 4 bases at V and 4 bases at J, with 10 bases between. CDR3: CATSDRTSYEQYF. The CDR3 coding sequence is TGTGCCACCAGTGACCGAACTAGTTACGAGCAGTACTTC.

This chain connects TRBV14 to TRBJ2-1; TRBD2 matches 11 bases. Germline CDR1 SGHDN, CDR2 FVKESK. The J segment lost 1 base and the V segment lost 1 base, leaving 9 bases of the junction unmatched. The CDR3 contains 19 residues. The CDR3 is CASSQAVLAGVGSYNEQFF. CDR3 bases: TGTGCCAGCAGCCAAGCAGTACTAGCGGGAGTTGGATCCTACAATGAGCAGTTCTTC. Variable domain in full (rest from reference TRBV14 and TRBJ2-1): EAGVTQFPSHSVIEKGQTVTLRCDPISGHDNLYWYRRVMGKEIKFLLHFVKESKQDESGMPNNRFLAERTGGTYSTLKVQPAELEDSGVYFCASSQAVLAGVGSYNEQFFGPGTRLTVL.

This clonotype occurred a few times. Here the CDR3 reads CASSLRYALLAPKNIQYF. The CDR3 nucleotides are TGTGCCAGCAGCCTCCGGTACGCCCTGCTAGCTCCCAAAAACATTCAGTACTTC. V is TRBV28 and J is TRBJ2-4; TRBD2 is a possible D gene (5 bases). V lost 6 bases, J lost 2 bases, and 23 bases lay in between. The V gene's germline CDR1 is MDHEN and CDR2 SYDVKM. The CDR3 length is 18 residues.

This sequence joins TRBV6-2 or TRBV6-3 and TRBJ2-7; no firm D call. Germline assignment: CDR1 MNHEY and CDR2 SVGEGT. Trimming removed 5 bases at V and 0 bases at J, with 5 bases between. This CDR3 is built from 12 residues. The CDR3 DNA follows: TGTGCCAGCAGTGTGAGCTCCTACGAGCAGTACTTC. This encodes CASSVSSYEQYF.

The chain is built from TRBV5-1 and TRBJ2-5, with D tentatively TRBD1 (5 bases). The length of the CDR3 is 14 residues. V dropped 2 bases and J dropped 1 base, with 9 bases sitting between them. The germline CDR1 and CDR2 sequences are SGHRS and YFSETQ. The CDR3 spells CASSLLGAQETQYF. CDR3 in DNA: TGCGCCAGCAGCTTATTAGGGGCCCAAGAGACCCAGTACTTC.

This clonotype was observed a handful of times. The chain combines TRBV12-3 or TRBV12-4 with TRBJ1-1, with D perhaps TRBD1 (6 bases). The V gene lost 3 bases and the J gene lost 1 base, with 12 bases spanning the gap. This CDR3 has 15 amino acids. The CDR3 region is CASSFVRGGNTEAFF. Here the CDR3 DNA reads TGTGCCAGCAGTTTTGTGAGGGGGGGGAACACTGAAGCTTTCTTT.

J is TRBJ2-1 and V is TRBV9; no definite D call. The CDR3 covers 13 residues. The germline gives CDR1 SGDLS, CDR2 YYNGEE. V was clipped by 2 bases and J by 10 bases, with 13 bases between them. The CDR3 DNA reads as TGTGCCAGCAGCGTGGTAAGGGCCTCCGAGCAGTTCTTC. It encodes CASSVVRASEQFF.

This chain joins TRBV20-1 and TRBJ2-3, with D possibly called TRBD1 or TRBD2 (6 bases each). This CDR3 has 14 residues. Deletions cut 6 bases from V and 2 bases from J, with 15 bases between. Germline values: CDR1 DFQATT, CDR2 SNEGSKA (reference sequence). The CDR3 spells CSAPGAEFTDTQYF. CDR3 nucleotide sequence: TGCAGTGCCCCGGGGGCCGAATTCACAGATACGCAGTATTTT.

The chain joins TRBV27 to TRBJ2-3; 7 bases fit TRBD2. From germline, CDR1 is MNHEY and CDR2 SMNVEV (reference sequence). The V segment lost 3 bases and the J segment 1 base; nucleotides outside the gene matches: 7. The CDR3 totals 16 residues. CDR3 sequence: CASSFEGRGGTDTQYF. CDR3 DNA sequence: TGTGCCAGCAGTTTCGAGGGACGGGGGGGCACAGATACGCAGTATTTT.

This clonotype was observed at least ten times. The chain has TRBV7-2 and TRBJ2-5, with TRBD2 matching 8 bases. Germline V CDR1 and CDR2: SGHTA, FQGNSA. V dropped 2 bases and J dropped 5; count of bases not matched to a gene: 4. This CDR3 has 14 amino acids. The CDR3 DNA follows: TGTGCCAGCAGCTTAACGGGAGGGGCGGAGACCCAGTACTTC. It encodes CASSLTGGAETQYF.